The sequence of this T cell receptor (beta chain) was determined in a study of T cell repertoires in cytomegalovirus infection (dated by TCRdb to about 2019). Context from the whole study: Because public TCR beta signatures pointed to carriage of CMV infection together with the matching HLA type, the HLA type of each donor mattered for the analysis.

Sequencing was carried out with an Illumina HiSeq 1500. In TCRdb, the public reads were trimmed at Q25 with fastp and aligned with MiXCR, with productive beta chains retained. Entries that share a CDR3 protein sequence are merged under the most common genes and DNA. Across this sample there are around 450,000 distinct CDR3 sequences, with about 11% seen only once. Of the sample, around 9.6% is held by the ten largest clones. Points the paper makes about the study in general: In the ex vivo response, HLA-C-restricted CMV-specific TCR beta clonotypes were dominant, and in two of eight donors the single most frequent clonotype came from this HLA-C-restricted group. Carriers of CMV infection plus the relevant HLA type were discriminated by the cumulative frequency of public TCR beta family members in the study cohort and in an independent approximately 360-donor cohort.

About this clonotype itself: The antigen it recognizes is unknown. One end of the junction does not line up with germline, which may come from a read error.

CDR1 is given as LNHDA and CDR2 as SQIVND, both from the germline V gene (reference sequence). CDR3 length: 14 amino acids, cysteine to phenylalanine. CDR3 DNA only is kept here, 42 bases in frame from base 1. The TCR comes from a human donor in good health (CMV status not recorded). Some clones in this sample may be carry-over from other donors' samples. Input material: PBMCs. In this chain, TRBV19 is recombined with TRBJ1-6; a tentative D match to TRBD1 spans 5 bases. The sequenced DNA is TGTGCCGGTAGTCCCTGGGGGGGAAATTCACCCCTCCACTTT. Translated, this gives CAGSPWGGNSPLHF.